By sample fraction, the clone carrying this TCR beta chain is medium-sized. Its cognate antigen is unknown. The record originates from a study of breast tumors, draining lymph nodes, adjacent tissues. Study-wide results and limits: Tumor TCR diversity was below lymph nodes but above nontumor tissue.

V lost 3 bases, J lost 4 bases, and 21 bases lay in between. Per the germline V gene, CDR1 is DFQATT and CDR2 is SNEGSKA (reference sequence). CDR3 size: 16 residues. Each CDR3 protein gets one entry after TCRdb re-called the multiplex PCR reads with MiXCR. This table holds about 14,000 distinct CDR3 sequences, around 57% found once. Material: tumor-adjacent breast tissue. The chain joins TRBV20-1 to TRBJ1-2; D is possibly TRBD1 (6 bases). This sequence originates from a female donor with breast cancer. Some clones in this sample may be carry-over from other donors' samples. The CDR3 is CSAREQQGSLFYGYTF. For the CDR3, the DNA is TGCAGTGCTAGGGAGCAACAGGGATCCCTTTTCTATGGCTACACCTTC.